The clone carrying this TCR beta chain was seen ten or more times. The antigen is unknown. The germline V gene has CDR1 LNHNV and CDR2 YYDKDF (reference sequence). The CDR3 runs 13 residues. The V and J ends lost 4 bases and 3 bases respectively, with 7 bases between them. A second PCR of roughly 7 to 11 cycles used a sample-barcoded 5' primer and a J-beta primer mix. TCRdb re-analysed the 5' RACE reads in MiXCR, keeping a single row per CDR3 protein. The sample includes 650,000 to 1,000,000 distinct CDR3 sequences, about 45% of them seen just once. The data stem from a study of blood T cells in healthy people across ages. Points from the study as a whole: Naive T cell percentage showed a strong correlation with the diversity of TCR beta.

No fewer than 7 million PBMCs went into each sample. Sequenced: blood. The receptor was isolated from an elderly man in good health. This chain links TRBV15 with TRBJ2-4, with D hard to call. The CDR3 protein is CATSTVVKNIQYF. CDR3 coding DNA: TGTGCCACCAGCACGGTGGTCAAAAACATTCAGTACTTC. The full variable domain, with the rest looked up from reference TRBV15 and TRBJ2-4, is DAMVIQNPRYQVTQFGKPVTLSCSQTLNHNVMYWYQQKSSQAPKLLFHYYDKDFNNEADTPDNFQSRRPNTSFCFLDIRSPGLGDTAMYLCATSTVVKNIQYFGAGTRLSVL.